The sequence of this T cell receptor (beta chain) was determined in a study of blood T cell repertoires in COVID-19. Background on the study: COVID-19 samples, acute and convalescent, were from the United States, Italy and Spain.

Per the original methods: Researchers report that nucleated cell counts were estimated from reference gene primer amplification. Clones were read by immunoSEQ multiplex PCR, and TCRdb kept only the in-frame ones, dropping some. V and J calls plus clone size are reproduced from that table; the DNA served to infer D and trimming. The repertoire consists of roughly 50,000 clones, with less than 85% occurring once and the leading ten covering about 12%. Germline trimming cut 5 bases from V and 1 base from J; bases unmatched to any gene: 7. The CDR3 contains 16 residues. Germline assignment: CDR1 KGHDR and CDR2 SFDVKD.

The receptor comes from a human donor in a cohort sampled during active COVID-19. Sequences were obtained from peripheral blood. The V call is TRBV24-1, the J call TRBJ2-1; 7 bases are shared with TRBD2. CDR3 sequence: CATSVREGSSYNEQFF. The CDR3 DNA is TGTGCCACCAGTGTAAGGGAGGGCTCGTCCTACAATGAGCAGTTCTTC.